Included here is one T cell receptor beta chain sequence, with context. Antigen specificity is unknown. Both 60 Vbeta primers and 13 Jbeta primers went into the PCR. This table comes from immunoSEQ multiplex PCR, and its TCRdb copy is limited to in-frame clones, with some not included. The profile covers 150,000 to 200,000 clones, with 70% to 85% appearing a single time and over 1.1% taken by the ten largest. The record originates from a study of cytomegalovirus exposure and HLA in healthy donors. As for the study in general: Counted in an early data release were about 80 million unique TCRs from HLA-typed donors. Study results and caveats: Most TCR beta V segments were productive about 87% or about 30% of the time in an earlier analysis. In terms of immune exposure information, only CMV serostatus was available.

Germline V lookup: CDR1 LGHNA, CDR2 YSLEER. Trimming removed 0 bases from V and 7 bases from J, with 12 bases in between. This CDR3 comprises 14 residues. The origin of this receptor is a male donor in good health and CMV-seronegative. This chain uses TRBV4-3 with TRBJ1-2; D may be TRBD1 (5 bases). Material for sequencing was PBMCs. Here the CDR3 DNA reads TGCGCCAGCAGCCAAGATCAGGGATCTGGTGGCTACACCTTC. Protein sequence: CASSQDQGSGGYTF.